One sample yielded the 25 T cell receptor beta chains listed below, sequenced in a study of regulatory dendritic cells for organ transplantation. Clones were sequenced by immunoSEQ multiplex PCR, and TCRdb holds only the in-frame ones, with some missing. This sample has 30,000 to 40,000 clones, with 85% to 95% found just once. Sequencing was carried out using naive CD8+ T cells from blood. The subset denotes: CD45RA+ naive T cells. The origin of the receptors is a human donor in good health.

V gene TRBV5-1 combines with J gene TRBJ2-4, with 12 bases identical to TRBD2. The CDR3 has 20 amino acids. CDR1 SGHRS and CDR2 YFSETQ come from the germline V gene. The trim removed 6 bases at V and 10 bases at J, leaving 26 bases unmatched. Here the CDR3 DNA reads TGCGCCAGCACCAACTGGATGCTGAAAGGGACTAGCGGGCCGTGCGCTATTCAGTACTTC. As protein: CASTNWMLKGTSGPCAIQYF.

This sequence joins TRBV4-1 and TRBJ1-1; 9 bases map to TRBD1. Germline V lookup: CDR1 MGHRA, CDR2 YSYEKL. V dropped 6 bases and J dropped 4; count of bases not matched to a gene: 6. The CDR3 spans 14 residues. CDR3 DNA sequence: TGCGCCAGCAGTCCCGGGACAGGGATCACTGAAGCTTTCTTT. Translating gives CASSPGTGITEAFF.

The chain couples TRBV19 to TRBJ2-3; D unclear. The ends were cut back, 8 bases at V and 5 bases at J, with 14 bases in the middle. CDR1 is LNHDA, CDR2 SQIVND, per germline (reference sequence). The CDR3 is 13 amino acids. CDR3 protein: CASSSYSGDTQYF. The CDR3 DNA reads as TGTGCCAGTTCGTCGTACTCGGGAGATACGCAGTATTTT.

This sequence joins TRBV7-9 and TRBJ1-2, with D tentatively TRBD1 (6 bases). Germline loops: CDR1 SEHNR, CDR2 FQNEAQ (reference sequence). The CDR3 covers 13 residues. Between the trimmed V and J ends, which lost 8 bases and 6 bases, there was a span of 16 bases. Here the CDR3 DNA reads TGTGCCAGCGTATTAAGGGGGGGCGATGGCTACACCTTC. It is translated as CASVLRGGDGYTF.

The chain employs TRBV19 and TRBJ1-2, with D possibly being TRBD1 (6 bases). Trimming removed 5 bases at V and 0 bases at J, with 19 bases between. CDR1 and CDR2 (germline): LNHDA, SQIVND (reference sequence). This CDR3 is built from 17 residues. CDR3 nucleotides: TGTGCCAGTAGTGCGGACAGCCAGGAGGGCCCTAACTATGGCTACACCTTC. This gives the protein CASSADSQEGPNYGYTF.

The chain combines TRBV7-9 with TRBJ2-7; no clear D. CDR1 and CDR2 from the germline V gene are SEHNR and FQNEAQ (reference sequence). V was cut by 5 bases and J by 5 bases, with 10 bases left in between. CDR3 length: 12 amino acids. CDR3 nucleotide sequence: TGTGCCAGCAGCAAGGGTCGGGACGAGCAGTACTTC. The encoded protein is CASSKGRDEQYF.

V is TRBV2 and J is TRBJ2-7, with D uncertain. Germline V gene lookup returns CDR1 SNHLY and CDR2 FYNNEI. Trimming pared 6 bases from V and 3 bases from J, leaving 6 bases between. The CDR3 extends over 11 amino acids. The CDR3 reads CASRANYEQYF. The CDR3, as DNA: TGTGCCAGCAGGGCAAACTACGAGCAGTACTTC. Full variable domain (rest looked up from reference TRBV2 and TRBJ2-7): EPEVTQTPSHQVTQMGQEVILRCVPISNHLYFYWYRQILGQKVEFLVSFYNNEISEKSEIFDDQFSVERPDGSNFTLKIRSTKLEDSAMYFCASRANYEQYFGPGTRLTVT.

CDR3 nucleotide sequence: TGTGCCAGCAGCCACGTCGGAAACACCGGGGAGCTGTTTTTT. The encoded protein is CASSHVGNTGELFF. The gene calls are TRBV9 and TRBJ2-2; D remains unclear. Trimming took 4 bases from V and 2 from J, leaving 9 bases between them. Germline CDR1 reads SGDLS; CDR2 reads YYNGEE. The CDR3 is 14 amino acids. Variable domain in full (rest from reference TRBV9 and TRBJ2-2): DSGVTQTPKHLITATGQRVTLRCSPRSGDLSVYWYQQSLDQGLQFLIQYYNGEERAKGNILERFSAQQFPDLHSELNLSSLELGDSALYFCASSHVGNTGELFFGEGSRLTVL.

The chain joins TRBV13 to TRBJ2-1; D unclear. The germline CDR1 and CDR2 sequences are PRHDT and FYEKMQ (reference sequence). The CDR3 spans 11 residues. V was shortened by 3 bases and J by 10 bases, with 7 bases between the two germline ends. This chain's CDR3 is CASSFDEEQFF. The CDR3 DNA reads TGTGCCAGCAGCTTTGATGAGGAGCAGTTCTTC.

The chain links TRBV5-1 to TRBJ2-1; unclear D gene. Germline CDR1 reads SGHRS; CDR2 reads YFSETQ. Trimming took 3 bases from V and 5 from J, leaving 9 bases between them. The CDR3 spans 13 residues. The CDR3 DNA reads TGCGCCAGCAGCTCAATCAATCACAATGAGCAGTTCTTC. As protein: CASSSINHNEQFF.

The chain couples TRBV27 to TRBJ2-3; D is uncertain. Germline V gene sequence: CDR1 MNHEY, CDR2 SMNVEV (reference sequence). This CDR3 is 15 amino acids long. The germline V and J ends were trimmed by 8 bases and 3 bases, with 18 bases remaining between them. CDR3 sequence: CASASERGGTDTQYF. The CDR3 coding sequence is TGTGCCAGCGCGAGCGAACGAGGTGGTACAGATACGCAGTATTTT.

The chain carries TRBV7-8 and TRBJ2-1; 10 nucleotides line up with TRBD1. CDR1 and CDR2 (germline): SGHVS, FQNEAQ. V lost 5 bases, J lost 5 bases, and 6 bases stayed unmatched. The CDR3 is 15 amino acids. In DNA form, the CDR3 reads TGTGCCAGCAGCCCGAGGACAGGGGGGGACAATGAGCAGTTCTTC. Protein: CASSPRTGGDNEQFF.

V is TRBV6-5 and J is TRBJ2-6; D gene ambiguous. V lost 2 bases and J 0 bases, leaving 8 bases between the germline ends. The length of the CDR3 is 16 residues. In germline, CDR1 is MNHEY, CDR2 SVGAGI. The CDR3 DNA follows: TGTGCCAGCAGTTACGCCTCATTCTCTGGGGCCAACGTCCTGACTTTC. Translated: CASSYASFSGANVLTF.

The gene calls are TRBV15 and TRBJ2-7; 9 nucleotides agree with TRBD1. The CDR3 contains 14 residues. The V segment lost 9 bases and the J segment 0 bases; nucleotides outside the gene matches: 6. Germline V lookup: CDR1 LNHNV, CDR2 YYDKDF (reference sequence). The CDR3 nucleotides read TGTGCCACAATGGACAGGGGAAGCTCCTACGAGCAGTACTTC. Its protein is CATMDRGSSYEQYF.

The V gene is TRBV11-3, the J gene TRBJ2-3; 10 nucleotides align to TRBD2. Germline CDR1 SGHNT, CDR2 YENEEA. V gave up 5 bases and J gave up 6 bases; unmatched junction bases: 14. The CDR3 spans 17 residues. CDR3 loop: CASSHSSGGVGGDTQYF. Written as DNA, the CDR3 is TGTGCCAGCAGCCACTCTAGCGGGGGCGTCGGCGGGGATACGCAGTATTTT.

The V gene is TRBV6-1, the J gene TRBJ2-7, with a weak D call TRBD1 (5 bases). Between the trimmed V and J ends, which lost 3 bases and 6 bases, there was a span of 15 bases. CDR1 and CDR2 (germline): MNHNS, SASEGT. The CDR3 loop spans 14 amino acids. The CDR3 spells CASSDRELLGEQYF. In DNA, the CDR3 is TGTGCCAGCAGTGACAGGGAACTTTTAGGCGAGCAGTACTTC.

This clone appeared once. The V and J genes are TRBV28 and TRBJ2-4, with a weak D call TRBD2 (5 bases). V was trimmed by 6 bases and J by 0 bases, leaving 12 bases between them. The CDR3 has 15 amino acids. CDR1 MDHEN and CDR2 SYDVKM come from the germline V gene. CDR3 DNA: TGTGCCAGCAGACCCATCCGGGAAGCCAAAAACATTCAGTACTTC. Residues: CASRPIREAKNIQYF. Using reference TRBV28 and TRBJ2-4 for the parts outside the CDR3, the full variable domain is DVKVTQSSRYLVKRTGEKVFLECVQDMDHENMFWYRQDPGLGLRLIYFSYDVKMKEKGDIPEGYSVSREKKERFSLILESASTNQTSMYLCASRPIREAKNIQYFGAGTRLSVL.

The V gene is TRBV4-2, the J gene TRBJ1-5; D is ambiguous. In germline, CDR1 is LGHNA, CDR2 YNFKEQ. V dropped 2 bases and J dropped 4 bases, with 6 bases sitting between them. CDR3 size: 13 residues. The DNA for the CDR3 is TGTGCCAGCAGCCAATTCCTAAATCAGCCCCAGCATTTT. This codes for CASSQFLNQPQHF.

The chain recombines TRBV7-2 with TRBJ2-7; 7 bases are shared with TRBD2. The V gene's germline CDR1 is SGHTA and CDR2 FQGNSA. V lost 5 bases to trimming and J lost 4 bases; unmatched junction nucleotides: 14. CDR3 size: 16 residues. CDR3 in DNA: TGTGCCAGCAGCCACATGGAGCGGGGCGGCAGGTACGAGCAGTACTTC. It yields the protein CASSHMERGGRYEQYF.

The chain couples TRBV7-9 to TRBJ2-5; the D gene is possibly TRBD1 (6 bases). Germline CDR1 is SEHNR and CDR2 is FQNEAQ (reference sequence). The CDR3 loop spans 15 amino acids. Deletions cut 2 bases from V and 1 base from J, with 11 bases between. Here the CDR3 DNA reads TGTGCCAGCAGCTTAAACAGGGATCTCCAAGAGACCCAGTACTTC. Translation: CASSLNRDLQETQYF.

This chain uses TRBV29-1 with TRBJ2-1; no definite D call. Trimming pared 4 bases from V and 9 bases from J, leaving 19 bases between. The CDR3 is 14 residues long. In germline, CDR1 is SQVTM, CDR2 ANQGSEA. In DNA, the CDR3 is TGCAGCGTTGCTATCGGACCTATGGAGCCTGAGCAGTTCTTC. The encoded protein is CSVAIGPMEPEQFF.

The V and J genes are TRBV28 and TRBJ2-7; TRBD1 aligns across 10 bases. The trim removed 6 bases at V and 9 bases at J, leaving 14 bases unmatched. Germline CDR1 reads MDHEN; CDR2 reads SYDVKM. CDR3 length equals 15 residues. The CDR3 is CASSRRQGAYWGQYF. The CDR3 region has the DNA TGTGCCAGCAGCCGCAGACAGGGGGCGTACTGGGGGCAGTACTTC.

A single count supports this clone. The chain combines TRBV29-1 with TRBJ2-7; D is possibly TRBD1 (5 bases). The germline V gene has CDR1 SQVTM and CDR2 ANQGSEA. The CDR3 has 15 amino acids. The V end was cut by 2 bases, the J end by 5 bases, with 19 bases between. CDR3 loop: CSVEPIDRPNDEQYF. DNA for the CDR3: TGCAGCGTTGAACCGATCGACAGACCGAACGACGAGCAGTACTTC.

The V gene is TRBV4-2, the J gene TRBJ1-5; tentatively, D is TRBD1 (6 bases). Germline values: CDR1 LGHNA, CDR2 YNFKEQ. V dropped 0 bases and J dropped 5 bases, with 11 bases sitting between them. The CDR3 consists of 15 residues. CDR3 loop: CASSQEFQGHQPQHF. CDR3 coding DNA: TGTGCCAGCAGCCAAGAATTTCAGGGGCATCAGCCCCAGCATTTT.

V and J are TRBV27 and TRBJ2-5, with D possibly being TRBD1 (6 bases). The V end lost 6 bases, the J end lost 1 base, and 21 bases lay between the germline ends. CDR3 size: 17 residues. CDR1 is MNHEY, CDR2 SMNVEV, per germline (reference sequence). Written as DNA, the CDR3 is TGTGCCAGCAGCCTCACCACAGGGAGATACCTCCAAGAGACCCAGTACTTC. Translated, it gives CASSLTTGRYLQETQYF.